The rows below give T cell receptor beta chains drawn from one sample of a study of CD8 T cell repertoires and HIV-1 epitope variants. TCRdb's table, derived via immunoSEQ multiplex PCR, lists solely in-frame clones and lacks some. The sample records about 95,000 clones, 74% being singletons. Sequencing was performed on uncultured baseline CD8+ T cells from peripheral blood mononuclear cells (PBMCs). The receptors originated from a male donor with HIV. The CDR3 runs from the conserved cysteine through the conserved F or W. A D gene is named only where the DNA matches it firmly. Expanded clones are given a class, and other clones once, few, many or no size at all.

V gene: TRBV30
J gene: TRBJ1-2
D gene: NA
CDR3 length: 11
clone size: once
CDR3 DNA: TGTGCCTGGAGTGGGCGGTATGGCTACACCTTC
CDR3 protein: CAWSGRYGYTF

V gene: TRBV2
J gene: TRBJ2-7
D gene: NA
CDR3 length: 14
clone size: few
CDR3 DNA: TGTGCCAGCAGTGAATATGGGGACTCCTACGAGCAGTACTTC
CDR3 protein: CASSEYGDSYEQYF

V gene: TRBV19
J gene: TRBJ2-1
D gene: NA
CDR3 length: 13
clone size: few
CDR3 DNA: TGTGCCAGTAGTCCCAGTGAATACAATGAGCAGTTCTTC
CDR3 protein: CASSPSEYNEQFF

V gene: TRBV4-3
J gene: TRBJ1-2
D gene: NA
CDR3 length: 15
clone size: NA
CDR3 DNA: TGCGCCAGCAGCCAAGATCCCAGGGGCTACTATGGCTACACCTTC
CDR3 protein: CASSQDPRGYYGYTF

V gene: TRBV5-6
J gene: TRBJ2-5
D gene: NA
CDR3 length: 13
clone size: NA
CDR3 DNA: TGTGCCAGCAGCTTGGGAGCTCAAGAGACCCAGTACTTC
CDR3 protein: CASSLGAQETQYF

V gene: TRBV7-6
J gene: TRBJ2-5
D gene: NA
CDR3 length: 14
clone size: NA
CDR3 DNA: TGTGCCAGCAGCTTAACCCGGGGACAAGAGACCCAGTACTTC
CDR3 protein: CASSLTRGQETQYF

V gene: TRBV7-2
J gene: TRBJ2-7
D gene: NA
CDR3 length: 16
clone size: NA
CDR3 DNA: TGTGCCAGCAGCTTACAACATACAATGGGATTCTACGAGCAGTACTTC
CDR3 protein: CASSLQHTMGFYEQYF

V gene: TRBV5-6
J gene: TRBJ1-2
D gene: TRBD1
CDR3 length: 14
clone size: NA
CDR3 DNA: TGTGCCAGCAGCCGGGACAGGGCAATCTATGGCTACACCTTC
CDR3 protein: CASSRDRAIYGYTF

V gene: TRBV15
J gene: TRBJ2-2
D gene: TRBD1
CDR3 length: 15
clone size: once
CDR3 DNA: TGTGCCACCAGCAGAGACACAGGGGGTAGCGGGGAGCTGTTTTTT
CDR3 protein: CATSRDTGGSGELFF

V gene: TRBV18
J gene: TRBJ2-5
D gene: NA
CDR3 length: 13
clone size: NA
CDR3 DNA: TGTGCCAGCTCACCACAGGGTGGGGAGACCCAGTACTTC
CDR3 protein: CASSPQGGETQYF

V gene: TRBV6-5
J gene: TRBJ2-7
D gene: TRBD1
CDR3 length: 13
clone size: NA
CDR3 DNA: TGTGCCAGCACCAGGACAGGGACCGGCGAGCAGTACTTC
CDR3 protein: CASTRTGTGEQYF

V gene: TRBV19
J gene: TRBJ1-1
D gene: NA
CDR3 length: 13
clone size: NA
CDR3 DNA: TGTGCCAGTAGTATAGCAGCGAACACTGAAGCTTTCTTT
CDR3 protein: CASSIAANTEAFF

V gene: TRBV11-3
J gene: TRBJ1-1
D gene: NA
CDR3 length: 14
clone size: NA
CDR3 DNA: TGTGCCAGCAGCTTAGCCCCGTCAGGAGGTGAAGCTTTCTTT
CDR3 protein: CASSLAPSGGEAFF

V gene: TRBV28
J gene: TRBJ2-3
D gene: TRBD1
CDR3 length: 15
clone size: NA
CDR3 DNA: TGTGCCAGCAGTTCGTCCGGGACAGGGGAAGATACGCAGTATTTT
CDR3 protein: CASSSSGTGEDTQYF

V gene: TRBV2
J gene: TRBJ1-3
D gene: NA
CDR3 length: 18
clone size: NA
CDR3 DNA: TGTGCCAGCAGTGAACCTTCGGGTCTCCTGAGCTCTGGAAACACCATATATTTT
CDR3 protein: CASSEPSGLLSSGNTIYF

V gene: TRBV28
J gene: TRBJ2-7
D gene: NA
CDR3 length: 11
clone size: NA
CDR3 DNA: TGTGCCAGCGGTTTGAAGTACGAGCAGTACTTC
CDR3 protein: CASGLKYEQYF

V gene: TRBV28
J gene: TRBJ1-2
D gene: TRBD1
CDR3 length: 15
clone size: few
CDR3 DNA: TGTGCCAGCAGTCCCCTGACAGGGTGGGTCTATGGCTACACCTTC
CDR3 protein: CASSPLTGWVYGYTF

V gene: TRBV7-2
J gene: TRBJ1-2
D gene: NA
CDR3 length: 14
clone size: NA
CDR3 DNA: TGTGCCAGCAGCTTAGCGGGCGGCGAGGTTGGCTACACCTTC
CDR3 protein: CASSLAGGEVGYTF

V gene: TRBV6-5
J gene: TRBJ1-1
D gene: NA
CDR3 length: 14
clone size: NA
CDR3 DNA: TGTGCCAGCAGTTACAGGGGAAGGGAGACTGAAGCTTTCTTT
CDR3 protein: CASSYRGRETEAFF

V gene: TRBV7-9
J gene: TRBJ2-7
D gene: NA
CDR3 length: 12
clone size: NA
CDR3 DNA: TGTGCCAGCGGGGGCGGGGAGTACGAGCAGTACTTC
CDR3 protein: CASGGGEYEQYF

V gene: TRBV6-5
J gene: TRBJ1-5
D gene: NA
CDR3 length: 15
clone size: few
CDR3 DNA: TGTGCCAGCAGTACCTCGGGAGTTGGCAATCAGCCCCAGCATTTT
CDR3 protein: CASSTSGVGNQPQHF

V gene: TRBV7-2
J gene: TRBJ1-2
D gene: TRBD1
CDR3 length: 13
clone size: few
CDR3 DNA: TGTGCCAGCAGCTTCGGGACAGTCAGGGGCTACACCTTC
CDR3 protein: CASSFGTVRGYTF

V gene: TRBV27
J gene: TRBJ2-7
D gene: NA
CDR3 length: 14
clone size: NA
CDR3 DNA: TGTGCCAGCAGTTCAGGGGACACCTACTACGAGCAGTACTTC
CDR3 protein: CASSSGDTYYEQYF

V gene: TRBV6-1
J gene: TRBJ1-1
D gene: NA
CDR3 length: 14
clone size: few
CDR3 DNA: TGTGCCAGCAGGACCCGCTGGGAGAACCCTGAAGCTTTCTTT
CDR3 protein: CASRTRWENPEAFF

V gene: TRBV6-1
J gene: TRBJ2-7
D gene: TRBD1
CDR3 length: 13
clone size: NA
CDR3 DNA: TGTGCCAGCTCAAGGGACAGGGGACACGAGCAGTACTTC
CDR3 protein: CASSRDRGHEQYF

V gene: TRBV5-6
J gene: TRBJ1-5
D gene: NA
CDR3 length: 13
clone size: NA
CDR3 DNA: TGTGCCAGCAGCTTGTCTATGGATCAGCCCCAGCATTTT
CDR3 protein: CASSLSMDQPQHF

V gene: TRBV28
J gene: TRBJ2-7
D gene: NA
CDR3 length: 11
clone size: NA
CDR3 DNA: TGTGCCAGCAGTTCTGACTATGTCTTTTTATTC
CDR3 protein: CASSSDYVFLF

V gene: TRBV6-4
J gene: TRBJ2-7
D gene: NA
CDR3 length: 11
clone size: NA
CDR3 DNA: TGTGCCAGCAGCCACCCCCCAGCGCAGTACTTC
CDR3 protein: CASSHPPAQYF

V gene: TRBV5-6
J gene: TRBJ2-5
D gene: TRBD1
CDR3 length: 14
clone size: NA
CDR3 DNA: TGTGCCAGCAGCTCCGGACAGGGGTGGGAGACCCAGTACTTC
CDR3 protein: CASSSGQGWETQYF

V gene: TRBV4-2
J gene: TRBJ1-3
D gene: NA
CDR3 length: 13
clone size: NA
CDR3 DNA: TGTGCCAGCAGCCAAGAAACTGGAAACACCATATATTTT
CDR3 protein: CASSQETGNTIYF

V gene: TRBV7-9
J gene: TRBJ2-1
D gene: NA
CDR3 length: 15
clone size: few
CDR3 DNA: TGTGCCAGCAGCTTAGAGCAGGGTCCTTCGTATGAGCAGTTCTTC
CDR3 protein: CASSLEQGPSYEQFF

V gene: TRBV5-4
J gene: TRBJ2-5
D gene: NA
CDR3 length: 15
clone size: NA
CDR3 DNA: TGTGCCAGCGTTGTCGGCCCGGGGGTCCAAGAGACCCAGTACTTC
CDR3 protein: CASVVGPGVQETQYF